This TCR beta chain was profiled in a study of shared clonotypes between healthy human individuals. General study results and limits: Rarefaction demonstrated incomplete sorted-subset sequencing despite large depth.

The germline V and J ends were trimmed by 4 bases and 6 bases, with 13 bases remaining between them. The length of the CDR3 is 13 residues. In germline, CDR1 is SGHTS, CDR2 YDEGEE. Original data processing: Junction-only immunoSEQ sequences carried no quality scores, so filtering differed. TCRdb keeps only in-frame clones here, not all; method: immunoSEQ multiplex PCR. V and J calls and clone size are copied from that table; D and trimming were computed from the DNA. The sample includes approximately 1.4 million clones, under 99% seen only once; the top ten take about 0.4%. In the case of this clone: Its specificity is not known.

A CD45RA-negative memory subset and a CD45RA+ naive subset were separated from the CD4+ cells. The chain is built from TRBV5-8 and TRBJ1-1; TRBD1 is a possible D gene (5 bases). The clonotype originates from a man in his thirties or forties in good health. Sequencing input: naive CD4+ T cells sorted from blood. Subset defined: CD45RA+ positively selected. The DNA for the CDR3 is TGTGCCAGCAGCCTGAACGTGGGGGCTGAAGCTTTCTTT. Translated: CASSLNVGAEAFF.